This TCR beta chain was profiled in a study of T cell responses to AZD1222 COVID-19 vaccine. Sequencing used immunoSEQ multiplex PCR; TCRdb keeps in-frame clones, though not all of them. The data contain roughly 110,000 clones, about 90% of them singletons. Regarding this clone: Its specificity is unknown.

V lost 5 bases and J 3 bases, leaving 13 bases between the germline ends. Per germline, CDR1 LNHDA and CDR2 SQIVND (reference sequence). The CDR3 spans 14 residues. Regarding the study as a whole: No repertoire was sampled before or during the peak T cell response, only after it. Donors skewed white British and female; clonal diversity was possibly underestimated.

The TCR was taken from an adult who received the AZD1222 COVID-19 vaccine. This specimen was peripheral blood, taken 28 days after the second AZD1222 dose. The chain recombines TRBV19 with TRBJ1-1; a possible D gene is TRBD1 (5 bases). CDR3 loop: CASSPQGHYTEAFF. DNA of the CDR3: TGTGCCAGTAGTCCCCAAGGACACTACACTGAAGCTTTCTTT.